This TCR beta chain was recorded in a study of beta chain features in type 1 diabetes. Study results and limitations: Researchers could not determine here whether HLA type influences TCRB rearrangement. The naive, central memory and Treg TCRB repertoires looked more alike in patients than they did in healthy donors.

cDNA synthesis used the whole RNA isolate, giving expressed TCRB sequences. About 3.5 million reads, on average, came from each naive, central memory and regulatory T cell sample. The assay was immunoSEQ multiplex PCR, and TCRdb's table has in-frame clones only and misses some. The sample lists 250,000 to 400,000 clones, around 15% seen once, with 6.7% in the top ten. Note on this clone: Its antigen is as yet unknown.

By way of CD45RO/CCR7/CD25/CD127/CD95/CD27, the CD4+ regulatory, stem cell-like memory, central memory and naive cells were sorted. This CDR3 is built from 16 residues. Trimming took 5 bases from V and 5 from J; bases not matched to a gene: 9. Germline-derived CDR1 and CDR2 are MNHEY and SMNVEV (reference sequence). The sequence was obtained from a man between 25 and 39 years old in good health. This chain connects TRBV27 to TRBJ2-5; 12 bases match TRBD1. Sequencing was done on a sample of central memory CD4+ T cells from blood. CDR3 in amino acids: CASSGRDRGLSETQYF. The CDR3 nucleotides read TGTGCCAGCAGTGGCAGGGACAGGGGGCTGTCGGAGACCCAGTACTTC.